A selection of T cell receptor beta chains follows, all from one sample in a study of technical replicates of blood from a handful of donors. Sequencing was performed with immunoSEQ multiplex PCR; in TCRdb, only in-frame clones are kept and a portion is missing. The sample has about 85,000 clones, about 93% seen once; the top ten hold 0.25% to 0.3%. The sequenced sample was T cells isolated from PBMCs. These receptors all come from a human donor in good health. Each CDR3 is given with its conserved first and last residue. A D gene is named only where the DNA matches it firmly. Rows may omit the clone size; those that give it use once, few, many or a size class.

abundance,j_gene,d_gene,len,v_gene,CDR3nt,CDR3aa
once,TRBJ1-1,NA,15,TRBV5-1,TGCGCCAGCAGCCCCCGGCAGGGCGTCTACACTGAAGCTTTCTTT,CASSPRQGVYTEAFF
NA,TRBJ2-3,NA,13,TRBV11-3,TGTGCCAGCAGCCGCTTGGAGTCAGATACGCAGTATTTT,CASSRLESDTQYF
NA,TRBJ2-1,TRBD2,15,TRBV5-6,TGTGCCAGCAGCCGGGGGCTAGCGGGAAACAATGAGCAGTTCTTC,CASSRGLAGNNEQFF
NA,TRBJ2-4,NA,14,TRBV30,TGTGCCTGCTCCACTCAAGGTCACCCGGGCATTCAGTACTTC,CACSTQGHPGIQYF
NA,TRBJ2-7,NA,14,TRBV19,TGTGCCAGTAGTATATCAACAGGATCCTACGAGCAGTACTTC,CASSISTGSYEQYF
NA,TRBJ1-3,NA,15,TRBV6-5,TGTGCCAGCAGTTATACAGGTTCCTCTGGAAACACCATATATTTT,CASSYTGSSGNTIYF
NA,TRBJ2-1,NA,13,TRBV30,TGTGCCTGGAGTCAGGACAGACACAATGAGCAGTTCTTC,CAWSQDRHNEQFF
NA,TRBJ2-4,NA,15,TRBV6-5,TGTGCCAGCAGTTACTCGTATCGCTGGGGGGACATTCAGTACTTC,CASSYSYRWGDIQYF
NA,TRBJ1-5,NA,15,TRBV4-2,TGTGCCAGCAGCCCTGACACGGGGTGGAGACAGCCCCAGCATTTT,CASSPDTGWRQPQHF
NA,TRBJ2-3,NA,11,TRBV6-6,TGTGCCAGCAGGCAGGGTGACACGCAGTATTTT,CASRQGDTQYF
NA,TRBJ1-2,NA,14,TRBV5-1,TGCGCCAGCAGCCTAGGCGGGGCAGACTATGGCTACACCTTC,CASSLGGADYGYTF
NA,TRBJ1-2,NA,12,TRBV6-1,TGTGCCAGCAGTGCAGCCGGCTATGGCTACACCTTC,CASSAAGYGYTF
NA,TRBJ2-1,NA,12,TRBV4-1,TGCGCCAGCAGTGTAGGCGGGACGGAGCAGTTCTTC,CASSVGGTEQFF
NA,TRBJ2-1,TRBD2,16,TRBV6-6,TGTGCCAGCAGGCTCCTAGCGGCCGAGGGCGGCAATGAGCAGTTCTTC,CASRLLAAEGGNEQFF
NA,TRBJ1-2,NA,14,TRBV6-1,TGTGCCAGCAGTGATCGGCAGGGGCAGGGCGGCTACACCTTC,CASSDRQGQGGYTF
NA,TRBJ2-1,NA,14,TRBV4-2,TGTGCCAGCAGCCAAGGGTACACCTACAATGAGCAGTTCTTC,CASSQGYTYNEQFF
once,TRBJ1-4,TRBD1,15,TRBV7-8,TGTGCCAGCAGCTTAGGGGGGACAGGGGGTGAAAAACTGTTTTTT,CASSLGGTGGEKLFF
NA,TRBJ2-7,TRBD1,19,TRBV4-1,TGCGCCAGCAGCCAGTTCATCTCGTCGCGGACAGGGGTTTCCTACGAGCAGTACTTC,CASSQFISSRTGVSYEQYF
NA,TRBJ2-6,NA,17,TRBV6-1,TGTGCCAGCAGTGTCAGGGGCCATGTCTCTGGGGCCAACGTCCTGACTTTC,CASSVRGHVSGANVLTF
NA,TRBJ2-2,TRBD2,17,TRBV19,TGTGCCAGTAGTATCTCGGGAGCGGGAGGGCCGACCGGGGAGCTGTTTTTT,CASSISGAGGPTGELFF
once,TRBJ2-7,NA,17,TRBV10-1,TGCGCCAGCAGTGAGGCTCCGGGCTTGGAGGTCACCTACGAGCAGTACTTC,CASSEAPGLEVTYEQYF
NA,TRBJ1-5,NA,13,TRBV27,TGTGCCAGCAGTTTGGGGGGACCTCAGCCCCAGCATTTT,CASSLGGPQPQHF
NA,TRBJ1-6,NA,14,TRBV11-1,TGTGCCAGCAGCTTGGCACAGGGCGGTTCACCCCTCCACTTT,CASSLAQGGSPLHF
NA,TRBJ2-3,TRBD2,15,TRBV2,TGTGCCATCCATGGGCTAGCGGGGGAGGGTGGTGAGCAGTATTTT,CAIHGLAGEGGEQYF
NA,TRBJ1-3,TRBD1,12,TRBV18,TGTGCCAGCTCACCTGACAGGGGGACCATATATTTT,CASSPDRGTIYF
NA,TRBJ1-1,NA,15,TRBV18,TGTGCCAGCTCACCAAATCAAGACAGGAACACTGAAGCTTTCTTT,CASSPNQDRNTEAFF
NA,TRBJ2-3,TRBD2,15,TRBV6-6,TGTGCCAGCAGTTTACTAGCGGGGATAGGAGATACGCAGTATTTT,CASSLLAGIGDTQYF
NA,TRBJ1-2,TRBD1,15,TRBV29-1,TGCAGCGCGAACAGACAGGGGAGAGGGTTTGGTGGCTACACCTTC,CSANRQGRGFGGYTF
NA,TRBJ2-7,TRBD2,15,TRBV15,TGTGCCACCAGCAGAGTAGGACTAGCGGAGAACGAGCAGTACTTC,CATSRVGLAENEQYF
NA,TRBJ2-7,TRBD2,19,TRBV4-1,TGCGCCAGCAGCCAAGATCGGTCGCTGTTAGGACTAGCGTACTACGAGCAGTACTTC,CASSQDRSLLGLAYYEQYF
NA,TRBJ2-5,TRBD1,17,TRBV10-3,TGTGCCATCAGTGAGTCGGCGGGACAGGGGATTGCGGAGACCCAGTACTTC,CAISESAGQGIAETQYF
NA,TRBJ2-7,NA,11,TRBV19,TGTGCCAGTAGTTCAGACTACGAGCAGTACTTC,CASSSDYEQYF
NA,TRBJ2-7,TRBD2,14,TRBV28,TGTGCCAGCGACTCACCTAGCGGGAGCTACGAGCAGTACTTC,CASDSPSGSYEQYF
once,TRBJ2-5,TRBD2,17,TRBV9,TGTGCCAGCAGCGTATCCGGGGGGGACGCCCTGGGAGAGACCCAGTACTTC,CASSVSGGDALGETQYF
NA,TRBJ1-1,NA,13,TRBV30,TGTGCCTGGAGCGCTCCAGGGAACACTGAAGCTTTCTTT,CAWSAPGNTEAFF
NA,TRBJ2-7,NA,16,TRBV27,TGTGCCAGCAGTTTAGCCGCGGGTCCCTACTCCTACGAGCAGTACTTC,CASSLAAGPYSYEQYF
NA,TRBJ1-5,NA,14,TRBV28,TGTGCCAGCAGCCCAGGGGACAGCAATCAGCCCCAGCATTTT,CASSPGDSNQPQHF
NA,TRBJ2-5,TRBD2,16,TRBV4-1,TGCGCCAGCAGTTTTGCGGGCGGGGGGGCTGCAGAGACCCAGTACTTC,CASSFAGGGAAETQYF
NA,TRBJ1-1,NA,14,TRBV28,TGTGCCAGCAGTTTGGGAGGGGGATCGACTGAAGCTTTCTTT,CASSLGGGSTEAFF
NA,TRBJ2-7,TRBD2,14,TRBV5-6,TGTGCCAGCAGCTTGGGACTAGCGATCTACGAGCAGTACTTC,CASSLGLAIYEQYF
NA,TRBJ2-3,TRBD1,15,TRBV12-5,TGTGCTAGTGGTCCCGGACAGGGGAGCACAGATACGCAGTATTTT,CASGPGQGSTDTQYF
NA,TRBJ1-4,NA,14,TRBV19,TGTGCCAGTAGTTTGAGGTTGGGGAGTGAAAAACTGTTTTTT,CASSLRLGSEKLFF
NA,TRBJ1-2,NA,14,TRBV5-1,TGCGCCAGCAGCTTAGGGGTCTCTAACTATGGCTACACCTTC,CASSLGVSNYGYTF
NA,TRBJ2-7,NA,16,TRBV5-6,TGTGCCAGCAGCTTGGTACTAGCTAGAGCCCCCCACGAGCAGTACTTC,CASSLVLARAPHEQYF
NA,TRBJ2-1,TRBD2,16,TRBV5-1,TGCGCCAGCAGCTCAGGACTAGCGGGAAATCAAAATGAGCAGTTCTTC,CASSSGLAGNQNEQFF
NA,TRBJ2-3,NA,16,TRBV4-1,TGCGCCAGCAGCCAAGTAACGACGGCGGAGGAAGATACGCAGTATTTT,CASSQVTTAEEDTQYF
NA,TRBJ2-1,TRBD2,15,TRBV5-1,TGCGCCAGCAGCTTGATGCTAGCGGGAGGTAATGAGCAGTTCTTC,CASSLMLAGGNEQFF
NA,TRBJ1-4,TRBD1,15,TRBV5-8,TGTGCCAGCAGCACCGGGACAGGGACTAATGAAAAACTGTTTTTT,CASSTGTGTNEKLFF
NA,TRBJ1-5,NA,17,TRBV28,TGTGCCAGCAGACCGCCCAGACAGGCGGGGGGCAATCAGCCCCAGCATTTT,CASRPPRQAGGNQPQHF
NA,TRBJ2-1,NA,12,TRBV7-6,TGTGCCAGCAGCTCGGGACTCAATGAGCAGTTCTTC,CASSSGLNEQFF
NA,TRBJ2-3,TRBD2,16,TRBV7-2,TGTGCCAGCAGCTTACAACTAGCGGGCGGCACAGATACGCAGTATTTT,CASSLQLAGGTDTQYF
NA,TRBJ1-2,NA,13,TRBV30,TGTGCCTGGATTTCTGGGTCGGGCTATGGCTACACCTTC,CAWISGSGYGYTF
NA,TRBJ2-7,NA,13,TRBV7-9,TGTGCCAGCAGCCCTGGAGGGACCTACGAGCAGTACTTC,CASSPGGTYEQYF
NA,TRBJ2-7,TRBD2,13,TRBV6-5,TGTGCCAGCAGAATTAGCGGGAGGTACGAGCAGTACTTC,CASRISGRYEQYF